The 21 T cell receptor beta chains below all came from one sample that was sequenced in a study of cytotoxic CD8 clonotypes in ibrutinib-treated CLL. TCRdb's table, derived via immunoSEQ multiplex PCR, lists solely in-frame clones and lacks some. The profile shows approximately 100,000 clones, around 73% of them singletons. Specimen: PBMCs, collected after 12 months of ibrutinib treatment. These receptor sequences come from a human donor with chronic lymphocytic leukemia.

This clone has more than one count but fewer than ten. The rearrangement uses TRBV19 and TRBJ1-2, with 12 nucleotides matching TRBD1. The CDR3 length is 15 residues. Germline assignment: CDR1 LNHDA and CDR2 SQIVND (reference sequence). V lost 6 bases, J lost 4 bases, and 6 bases stayed unmatched. The CDR3 reads CASSRGQGAAYGYTF. In nucleotides, the CDR3 is TGTGCCAGTAGCCGGGGACAGGGGGCTGCCTATGGCTACACCTTC.

The V and J genes are TRBV18 and TRBJ2-3; D might be TRBD2 (5 bases). Per the germline V gene, CDR1 is KGHSH and CDR2 is LQKENI. Trimming left V 0 bases short and J 2 bases short, with 15 bases between. This CDR3 comprises 17 residues. CDR3 protein: CASSPPRAGRDTDTQYF. CDR3 coding DNA: TGTGCCAGCTCACCACCGCGAGCAGGTCGGGACACAGATACGCAGTATTTT.

CDR3 region: CASSLKQVGENTEAFF. The CDR3 DNA sequence: TGTGCCAGCAGCTTAAAACAGGTTGGGGAAAACACTGAAGCTTTCTTT. V gene TRBV7-2 combines with J gene TRBJ1-1; D may be TRBD1 (5 bases). Trimming removed 2 bases at V and 2 bases at J, with 15 bases between. CDR1 is SGHTA, CDR2 FQGNSA, per germline. There are 16 residues in the CDR3.

J is TRBJ1-2 and V is TRBV7-2, with 7 bases lining up with TRBD1. V lost 1 base to trimming and J lost 6 bases; unmatched junction nucleotides: 5. Germline V CDR1 and CDR2: SGHTA, FQGNSA. The CDR3 is 14 residues long. The CDR3 DNA is TGTGCCAGCAGCTTAGTAGACAGGGCCCATGGCTACACCTTC. Amino acids: CASSLVDRAHGYTF.

The V call is TRBV4-3, the J call TRBJ1-4, with D possibly matching TRBD1 (6 bases). The V end lost 4 bases, the J end lost 5 bases, and 11 bases lay between the germline ends. CDR1 and CDR2 (germline): LGHNA, YSLEER. There are 14 residues in the CDR3. The CDR3 DNA follows: TGCGCCAGCAGCCGAAATACAGGGAATGAAAAACTGTTTTTT. Protein: CASSRNTGNEKLFF.

The chain is built from TRBV5-6 and TRBJ2-7, with D possibly matching TRBD1 (5 bases). This CDR3 is built from 13 residues. Germline V gives CDR1 SGHDT, CDR2 YYEEEE. V dropped 1 base and J dropped 1 base, with 6 bases sitting between them. The CDR3, as DNA: TGTGCCAGCAGCTTGTACAGGTCCTACGAGCAGTACTTC. It codes for CASSLYRSYEQYF.

The V and J genes are TRBV6-5 and TRBJ2-2; 7 bases line up with TRBD1. Germline V gives CDR1 MNHEY, CDR2 SVGAGI. The CDR3 spans 14 residues. J gave up 6 bases and V 5 bases, and 6 bases lay outside the gene matches. The CDR3 here is CASSLVQGAGELFF. The CDR3 nucleotides read TGTGCCAGCAGTCTGGTCCAGGGGGCCGGGGAGCTGTTTTTT.

The chain couples TRBV29-1 to TRBJ2-7, with 12 nucleotides matching TRBD1. J was trimmed by 5 bases and V by 5 bases; bases with no gene match: 4. This CDR3 is 13 amino acids long. Germline V lookup: CDR1 SQVTM, CDR2 ANQGSEA. CDR3 protein: CSVRGTGGNEQYF. The CDR3 nucleotides are TGCAGCGTTAGAGGGACAGGGGGCAACGAGCAGTACTTC.

The V call is TRBV19, the J call TRBJ2-2; TRBD1 aligns across 8 bases. The CDR3 totals 15 residues. Germline CDR1 is LNHDA and CDR2 is SQIVND (reference sequence). V lost 6 bases to trimming and J lost 5 bases; unmatched junction nucleotides: 8. CDR3 nucleotide sequence: TGTGCCAGTAGCTCCAGGGGGCTAGGGACCGGGGAGCTGTTTTTT. Its translation is CASSSRGLGTGELFF. Full variable domain (rest looked up from reference TRBV19 and TRBJ2-2): DGGITQSPKYLFRKEGQNVTLSCEQNLNHDAMYWYRQDPGQGLRLIYYSQIVNDFQKGDIAEGYSVSREKKESFPLTVTSAQKNPTAFYLCASSSRGLGTGELFFGEGSRLTVL.

The rearrangement joins TRBV28 to TRBJ2-5; D possibly corresponds to TRBD2 (6 bases). The germline V gene has CDR1 MDHEN and CDR2 SYDVKM. V shed 3 bases and J shed 6 bases, with 11 bases lying between them. The CDR3 totals 13 residues. The CDR3, as DNA: TGTGCCAGCAGTTTTGGCGGGGCTAAGACCCAGTACTTC. Its translation: CASSFGGAKTQYF.

This sequence joins TRBV10-1 and TRBJ1-6; D remains unclear. The CDR3 extends over 13 amino acids. Germline lookup yields CDR1 WNHNN and CDR2 SYGVQD (reference sequence). V lost 2 bases and J 10 bases, leaving 9 bases between the germline ends. The DNA for the CDR3 is TGCGCCAGCAGTGAGAGGAGGGTGTCACCCCTCCACTTT. As protein: CASSERRVSPLHF.

The chain combines TRBV9 with TRBJ2-3; tentatively, D is TRBD1 (8 bases). The CDR3 length is 15 residues. V was trimmed by 3 bases and J by 3 bases, leaving 14 bases between them. Germline loops: CDR1 SGDLS, CDR2 YYNGEE. CDR3 in DNA: TGTGCCAGCAGCGCCCACAGGGGGGGGACAGATACGCAGTATTTT. Translated: CASSAHRGGTDTQYF.

The chain has TRBV28 and TRBJ1-1; D is unclear. V lost 2 bases and J 10 bases, leaving 11 bases between the germline ends. The CDR3 contains 12 residues. Per the germline V gene, CDR1 is MDHEN and CDR2 is SYDVKM. As DNA, the CDR3 is TGTGCCAGCAGTTTAGCGGGTCGTGTAGCTTTCTTT. This encodes CASSLAGRVAFF.

The chain carries TRBV7-9 and TRBJ2-1, with 8 nucleotides matching TRBD2. This CDR3 spans 15 amino acids. The J segment lost 7 bases and the V segment lost 1 base, leaving 6 bases of the junction unmatched. CDR1 is SEHNR and CDR2 is FQNEAQ in the germline V gene (reference sequence). The CDR3 coding sequence is TGTGCCAGCAGCTTAGACGGCGGGGGGCGAAATGAGCAGTTCTTC. Its protein product is CASSLDGGGRNEQFF.

This chain links TRBV5-1 with TRBJ1-4, with 8 bases matching TRBD1. The V gene's germline CDR1 is SGHRS and CDR2 YFSETQ. The length of the CDR3 is 14 residues. V lost 4 bases, J lost 6 bases, and 5 bases stayed unmatched. The CDR3 here is CASSRQGLDEKLFF. For the CDR3, the DNA is TGCGCCAGCAGCCGACAGGGGCTGGATGAAAAACTGTTTTTT.

The V gene is TRBV6-1, the J gene TRBJ2-3, with unresolved D. V was cut by 6 bases and J by 0 bases, with 10 bases left in between. CDR3 length: 14 residues. Germline V gives CDR1 MNHNS, CDR2 SASEGT. CDR3 coding DNA: TGTGCCAGCAGACTCGTCTCTAGCACAGATACGCAGTATTTT. Amino acids: CASRLVSSTDTQYF.

This chain links TRBV6-5 with TRBJ1-2; 7 bases fit TRBD1. Trimming removed 5 bases from V and 3 bases from J; junction bases left unmatched: 9. Germline V gives CDR1 MNHEY, CDR2 SVGAGI. This CDR3 has 15 residues. In DNA, the CDR3 is TGTGCCAGCAGTAGGGTCGGGACAGCGGACTATGGCTACACCTTC. Translation gives CASSRVGTADYGYTF.

This chain connects TRBV7-3 to TRBJ2-1; TRBD1 agrees at 8 bases. V lost 3 bases and J lost 1; bases outside the gene matches: 2. CDR1 is SGHTA and CDR2 is FQGTGA in the germline V gene. CDR3 length: 15 amino acids. CDR3 amino acids: CASSFDRGSYNEQFF. For the CDR3, the DNA is TGTGCCAGCAGCTTCGACAGGGGATCCTACAATGAGCAGTTCTTC.

The rearrangement links TRBV6-5 to TRBJ2-7; D not certain. With 2 bases removed from V and 2 bases from J, the gap between germline ends came to 16 bases. The CDR3 spans 16 residues. Germline-derived CDR1 and CDR2 are MNHEY and SVGAGI. DNA for the CDR3: TGTGCCAGCAGTTACAATACTCCCGGGCGTCCCTACGAGCAGTACTTC. Encoded protein: CASSYNTPGRPYEQYF.

The chain employs TRBV2 and TRBJ1-5, with 9 bases fitting TRBD1. Germline CDR1 is SNHLY and CDR2 is FYNNEI. This CDR3 has 16 amino acids. J gave up 7 bases and V 3 bases, and 10 bases lay outside the gene matches. The chain's CDR3 is CASSDGQGRLGQPQHF. CDR3 DNA: TGTGCCAGCAGTGACGGACAGGGGCGGCTTGGGCAGCCCCAGCATTTT.

This chain connects TRBV6-5 to TRBJ1-1; the D is unclear. Between the trimmed V and J ends, which lost 7 bases and 8 bases, there was a span of 20 bases. This CDR3 region has 14 residues. The germline V gene encodes CDR1 MNHEY and CDR2 SVGAGI. DNA for the CDR3: TGTGCCAGCATGTCATCCGGGTTTGGTTCAGAAGCTTTCTTT. Its protein is CASMSSGFGSEAFF.